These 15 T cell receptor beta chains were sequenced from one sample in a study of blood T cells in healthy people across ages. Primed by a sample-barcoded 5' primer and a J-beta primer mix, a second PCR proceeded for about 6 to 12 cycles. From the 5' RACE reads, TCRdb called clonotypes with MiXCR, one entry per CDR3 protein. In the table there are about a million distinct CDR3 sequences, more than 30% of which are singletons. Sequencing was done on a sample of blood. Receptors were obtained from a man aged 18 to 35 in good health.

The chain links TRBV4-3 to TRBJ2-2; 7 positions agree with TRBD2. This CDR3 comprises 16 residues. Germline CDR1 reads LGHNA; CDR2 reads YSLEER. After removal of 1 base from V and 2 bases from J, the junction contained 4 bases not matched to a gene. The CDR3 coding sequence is TGCGCCAGCAGCCAAGCAGCGGGGCACAACACCGGGGAGCTGTTTTTT. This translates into CASSQAAGHNTGELFF.

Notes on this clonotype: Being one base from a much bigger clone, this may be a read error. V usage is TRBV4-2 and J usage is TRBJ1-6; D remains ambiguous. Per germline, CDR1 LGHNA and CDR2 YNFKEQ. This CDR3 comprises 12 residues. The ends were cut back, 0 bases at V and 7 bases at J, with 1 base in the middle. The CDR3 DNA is TGTGCCAGCAGCCAAGAAAATTCACCCCTCCACTTT. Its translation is CASSQENSPLHF.

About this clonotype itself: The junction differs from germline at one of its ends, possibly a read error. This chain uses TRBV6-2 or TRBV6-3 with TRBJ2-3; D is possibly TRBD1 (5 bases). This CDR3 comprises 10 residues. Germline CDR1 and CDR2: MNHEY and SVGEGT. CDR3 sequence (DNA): TGCCCCAGGGTGAGAGATACGCAGTATTTT. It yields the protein CPRVRDTQYF.

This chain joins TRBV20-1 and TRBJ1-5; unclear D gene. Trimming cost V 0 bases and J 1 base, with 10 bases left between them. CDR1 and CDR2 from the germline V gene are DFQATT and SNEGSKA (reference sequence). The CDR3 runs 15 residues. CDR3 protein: CSARDSTESNQPQHF. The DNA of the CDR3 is TGCAGTGCTAGAGACTCCACAGAGAGCAATCAGCCCCAGCATTTT.

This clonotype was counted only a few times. Written as DNA, the CDR3 is TGTGCCAGCAGAAAGGGCAGAGTTAACCCCAATCAGCCCCAGCATTTT. Its protein product is CASRKGRVNPNQPQHF. The chain is built from TRBV6-2 or TRBV6-3 and TRBJ1-5; no definite D call. The CDR3 spans 16 residues. Germline CDR1 is MNHEY and CDR2 is SVGEGT. The V end lost 6 bases, the J end lost 3 bases, and 18 bases lay between the germline ends.

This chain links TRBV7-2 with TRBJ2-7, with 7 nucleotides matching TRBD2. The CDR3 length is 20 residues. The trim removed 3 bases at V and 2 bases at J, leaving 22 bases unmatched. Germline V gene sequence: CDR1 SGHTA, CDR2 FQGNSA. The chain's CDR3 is CASSLPRFSPRGSLPYEQYF. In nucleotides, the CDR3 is TGTGCCAGCAGCTTGCCCCGGTTTTCGCCGCGGGGGTCTCTTCCCTACGAGCAGTACTTC.

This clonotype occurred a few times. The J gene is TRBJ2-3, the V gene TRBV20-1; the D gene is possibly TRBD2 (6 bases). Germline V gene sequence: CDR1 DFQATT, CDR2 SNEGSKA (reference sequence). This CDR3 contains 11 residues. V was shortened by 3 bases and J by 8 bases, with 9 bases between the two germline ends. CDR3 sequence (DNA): TGCAGTGCTAGGGGGGAGGTTACGCAGTATTTT. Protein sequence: CSARGEVTQYF.

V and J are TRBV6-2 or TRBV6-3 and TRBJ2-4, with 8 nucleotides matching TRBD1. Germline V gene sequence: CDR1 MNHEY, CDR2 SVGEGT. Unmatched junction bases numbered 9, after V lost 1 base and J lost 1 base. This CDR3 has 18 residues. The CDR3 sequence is CASSYYLGQALAKNIQYF. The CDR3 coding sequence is TGTGCCAGCAGTTACTACCTGGGACAGGCGTTGGCCAAAAACATTCAGTACTTC.

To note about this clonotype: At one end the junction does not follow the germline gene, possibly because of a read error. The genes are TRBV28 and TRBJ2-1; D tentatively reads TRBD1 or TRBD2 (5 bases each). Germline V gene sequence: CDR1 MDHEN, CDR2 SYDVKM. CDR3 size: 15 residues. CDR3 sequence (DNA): TGTGCCAGCAGTTTAGGGACCCCCTCCTCCAATGAGCAGTTCTTC. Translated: CASSLGTPSSNEQFF.

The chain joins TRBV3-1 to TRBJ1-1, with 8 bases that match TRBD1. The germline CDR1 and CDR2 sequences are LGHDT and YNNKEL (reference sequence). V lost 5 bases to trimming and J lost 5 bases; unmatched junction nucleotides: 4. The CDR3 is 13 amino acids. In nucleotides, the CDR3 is TGTGCCAGCAGCAACGGACAGGGTACTGAAGCTTTCTTT. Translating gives CASSNGQGTEAFF.

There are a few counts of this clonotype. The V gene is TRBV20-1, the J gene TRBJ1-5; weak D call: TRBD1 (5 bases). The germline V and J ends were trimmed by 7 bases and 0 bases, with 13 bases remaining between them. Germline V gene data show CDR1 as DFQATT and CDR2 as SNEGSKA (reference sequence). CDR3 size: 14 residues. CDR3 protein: CSVPDSYSNQPQHF. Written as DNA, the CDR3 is TGCAGTGTTCCCGACAGTTATAGCAATCAGCCCCAGCATTTT.

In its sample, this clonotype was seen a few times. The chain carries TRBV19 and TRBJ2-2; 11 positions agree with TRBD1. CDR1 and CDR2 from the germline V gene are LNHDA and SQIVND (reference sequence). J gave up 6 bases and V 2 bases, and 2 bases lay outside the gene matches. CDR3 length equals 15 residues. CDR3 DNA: TGTGCCAGTAGTATACCGGGACAGGGGGCCGGGGAGCTGTTTTTT. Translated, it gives CASSIPGQGAGELFF.

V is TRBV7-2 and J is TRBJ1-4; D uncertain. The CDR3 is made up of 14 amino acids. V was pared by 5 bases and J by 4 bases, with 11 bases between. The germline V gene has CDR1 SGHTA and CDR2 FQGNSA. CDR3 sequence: CASSGVLNNEKLFF. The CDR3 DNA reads TGTGCCAGCAGCGGGGTGCTTAATAATGAAAAACTGTTTTTT.

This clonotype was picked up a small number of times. The CDR3 DNA is TGTGCCAGCAGCCACGGGTATAACACTGAAGCTTTCTTT. Translation: CASSHGYNTEAFF. The chain links TRBV14 to TRBJ1-1, with D hard to call. V was trimmed by 3 bases and J by 2 bases, leaving 7 bases between them. Germline lookup yields CDR1 SGHDN and CDR2 FVKESK. This CDR3 comprises 13 residues. The whole variable domain, remainder taken from reference TRBV14 and TRBJ1-1, is EAGVTQFPSHSVIEKGQTVTLRCDPISGHDNLYWYRRVMGKEIKFLLHFVKESKQDESGMPNNRFLAERTGGTYSTLKVQPAELEDSGVYFCASSHGYNTEAFFGQGTRLTVV.

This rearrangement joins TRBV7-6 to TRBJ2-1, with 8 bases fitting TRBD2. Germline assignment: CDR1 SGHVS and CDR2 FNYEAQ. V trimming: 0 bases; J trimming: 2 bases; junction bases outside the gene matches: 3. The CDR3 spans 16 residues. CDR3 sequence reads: CASSLASGGPYNEQFF. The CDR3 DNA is TGTGCCAGCAGCTTAGCCTCGGGGGGGCCCTACAATGAGCAGTTCTTC. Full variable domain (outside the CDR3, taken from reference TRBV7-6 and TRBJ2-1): GAGVSQSPRYKVTKRGQDVALRCDPISGHVSLYWYRQALGQGPEFLTYFNYEAQQDKSGLPNDRFSAERPEGSISTLTIQRTEQRDSAMYRCASSLASGGPYNEQFFGPGTRLTVL.